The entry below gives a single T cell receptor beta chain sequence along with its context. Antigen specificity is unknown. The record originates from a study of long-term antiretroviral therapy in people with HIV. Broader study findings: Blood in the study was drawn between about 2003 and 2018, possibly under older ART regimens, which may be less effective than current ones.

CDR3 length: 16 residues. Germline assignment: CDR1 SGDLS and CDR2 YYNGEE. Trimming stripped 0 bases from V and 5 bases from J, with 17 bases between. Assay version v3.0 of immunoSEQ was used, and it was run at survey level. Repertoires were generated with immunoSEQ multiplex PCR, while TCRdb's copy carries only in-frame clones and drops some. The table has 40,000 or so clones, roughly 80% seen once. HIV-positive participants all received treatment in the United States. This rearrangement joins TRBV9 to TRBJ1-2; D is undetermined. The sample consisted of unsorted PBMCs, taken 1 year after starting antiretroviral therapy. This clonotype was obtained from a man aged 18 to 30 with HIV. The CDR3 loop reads CASSVASADLGYGYTF. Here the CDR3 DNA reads TGTGCCAGCAGCGTAGCCTCCGCGGATCTGGGGTATGGCTACACCTTC.